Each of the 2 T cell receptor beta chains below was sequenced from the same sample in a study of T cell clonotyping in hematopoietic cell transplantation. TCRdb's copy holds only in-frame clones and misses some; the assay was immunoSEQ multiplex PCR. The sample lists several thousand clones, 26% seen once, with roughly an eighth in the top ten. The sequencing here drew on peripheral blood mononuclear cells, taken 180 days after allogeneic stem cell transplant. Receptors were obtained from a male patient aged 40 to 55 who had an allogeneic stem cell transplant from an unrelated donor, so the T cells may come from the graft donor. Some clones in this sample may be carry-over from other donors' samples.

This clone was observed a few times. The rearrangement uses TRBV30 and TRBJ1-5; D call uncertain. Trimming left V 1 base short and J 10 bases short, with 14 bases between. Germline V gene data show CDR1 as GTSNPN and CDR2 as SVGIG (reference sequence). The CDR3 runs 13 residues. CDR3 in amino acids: CAWSGSRGEPQHF. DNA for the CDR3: TGTGCCTGGAGTGGCAGCCGCGGAGAACCCCAGCATTTT.

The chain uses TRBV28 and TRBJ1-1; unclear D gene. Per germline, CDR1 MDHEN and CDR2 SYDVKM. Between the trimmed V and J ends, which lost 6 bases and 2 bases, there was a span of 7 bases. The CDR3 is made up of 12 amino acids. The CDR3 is CASRDGNTEAFF. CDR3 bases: TGTGCCAGCAGAGACGGCAACACTGAAGCTTTCTTT.